The present entry profiles one T cell receptor (beta chain) with its context. This clonotype was found many times. Its antigen is still unknown. Base qualities are not at hand, and no much larger clone is one base apart. Per the publication, the time point label means: blood at routine non-recurrence follow-up after resection. Without any cell sorting, TCR sequencing was performed on whole RNA extracted either from tumor and nontumor lung tissue or from cryopreserved PBMC samples. Only patients for whom sufficient RNA was available from at least two tumor regions were selected for TCR sequencing. The library was generated by 5' RACE. Sequencing instrument: NextSeq 500. To allow correction of PCR and sequencing errors, the TCR library protocol tagged every TCR cDNA molecule with a unique molecular identifier. Concerning the study's data processing: Decombinator tools were used for TCR identification, UMI-based error correction and CDR3 extraction. TCRs above a frequency of 2 per 1,000, corresponding to the top 1% of the tumor frequency distribution, were defined as expanded. Each repertoire was subsampled 100 times to 5,000 TCRs, after which Renyi diversity was computed with the R vegan package. CDR3 similarity networks were built from amino acid triplet string-kernel similarity, connecting CDR3s with pairwise similarity above 0.82. TCRdb handled the public reads itself, with Q25 trimming in fastp and clone calling in MiXCR, and kept productive beta chains. CDR3 protein sequences are deduplicated, and each keeps its most common genes and DNA. Here the V and J calls rest on TCRdb's processing, not on the authors' analysis. The sample data list just over 70,000 distinct CDR3 sequences, and 8% to 9% of these were observed just once. The ten biggest clones cover 1.5% to 2% of the sample.

CDR1 and CDR2 are read off the germline V gene as SGHRS and YFSETQ. The CDR3 measures 14 amino acids from cysteine to phenylalanine. The retained sequence is limited to the CDR3, 42 bases, with the frame set at the first base. Compared with germline, V lacks 3 bases and J lacks 2 bases; bases without a gene match: 5. This sample is part of a study of spatial heterogeneity in lung cancer (dated by TCRdb to about 2019). Describing the broader study: Donors were around 69 patients with early-stage, untreated non-small cell lung cancer from the lung TRACERx cohort. Follow-up PBMC samples were sequenced whenever available, with a median time to follow-up of about 2 years after resection. Beta-chain transcripts were consistently detected in greater numbers than alpha-chain transcripts, which likely reflects a higher abundance of beta-chain transcripts. In the raw uncorrected reads, each unique combination of TCR and UMI appeared on average more than ten times. TCR alpha and beta repertoires were quantitatively compared across multiple tumor regions, matched nontumor lung and blood in non-small cell lung cancer. Nonsynonymous mutation counts, determined by whole-exome sequencing of tumor tissue, were related to TCR repertoire features. Both alpha and beta chains were TCR-sequenced in around 230 tumor regions, 64 matched nontumor lung samples and 55 to 60 PBMC samples obtained at surgery. The research as a whole found: Comparisons of baseline and follow-up blood repertoires included only approximately 13 patients. Ubiquitous expanded tumor TCRs were found in blood more often at tumor resection than at routine follow-up. Additional single-cell paired TCR alpha and beta sequencing was considered necessary to confirm, at a functional level, the hypothesis that regional TCRs recognize regional mutations.

The sequence is built from TRBV5-1 and TRBJ2-7; the central 7 bases match TRBD1. This TCR was sampled from a female donor with early-stage non-small cell lung cancer. The sample here was PBMCs, taken at follow-up. For the CDR3, the sequence is CASSSGQETYEQYF. The DNA is TGCGCCAGCAGCTCTGGACAGGAAACCTACGAGCAGTACTTC.